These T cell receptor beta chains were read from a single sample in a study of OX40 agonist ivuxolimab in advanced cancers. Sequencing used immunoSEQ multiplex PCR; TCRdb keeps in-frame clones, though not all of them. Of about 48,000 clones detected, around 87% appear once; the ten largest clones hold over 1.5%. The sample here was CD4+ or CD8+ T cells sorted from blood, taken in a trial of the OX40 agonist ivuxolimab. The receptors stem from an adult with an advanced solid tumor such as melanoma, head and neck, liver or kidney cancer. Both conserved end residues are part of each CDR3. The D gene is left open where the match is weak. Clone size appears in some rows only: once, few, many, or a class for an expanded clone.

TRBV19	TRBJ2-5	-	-	TGTGCCAGTACCGGGCTCGCACAAGAGACCCAGTACTTC	CASTGLAQETQYF
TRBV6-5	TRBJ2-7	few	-	TGTGCCAGCAGTACCTCAGGGGAGGGGACCTACGAGCAGTACTTC	CASSTSGEGTYEQYF
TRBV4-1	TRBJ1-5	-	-	TGCGCCAGCAGCCAAGAAGGCAGGGGTGTCAATCAGCCCCAGCATTTT	CASSQEGRGVNQPQHF
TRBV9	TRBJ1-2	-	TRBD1	TGTGCCAGCAGCGTAGTCCGGCAGGGGGACCCGGATTGCTACACCTTC	CASSVVRQGDPDCYTF
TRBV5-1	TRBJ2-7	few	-	TGCGCCAGCAGCTTGGCCCAGCAATCCTACGAGCAGTACTTC	CASSLAQQSYEQYF
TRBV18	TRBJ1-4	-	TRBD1	TGTGCCAGCTCACCACCGGGACAGATTAATGAAAAACTGTTTTTT	CASSPPGQINEKLFF
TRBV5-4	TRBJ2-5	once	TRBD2	TGTGCCAGCAGCTGGACGGGGGGGGAGACCCAGTACTTC	CASSWTGGETQYF
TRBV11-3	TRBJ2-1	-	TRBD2	TGTGCCAGCAGCAGACTAGCGGGAGGGAGCTCCTACAATGAGCAGTTCTTC	CASSRLAGGSSYNEQFF
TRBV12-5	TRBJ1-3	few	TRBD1	TGTGCTAGTGGTTTGGGGGACAGAGTGATATATTTT	CASGLGDRVIYF
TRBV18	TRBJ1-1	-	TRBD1	TGTGCCAGCTCACCCCCGGGACAGGGACGCACTGAAGCTTTCTTT	CASSPPGQGRTEAFF
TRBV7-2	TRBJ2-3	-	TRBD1	TGTGCCAGCAGACTAGGGACAGGGGGTATGGATACGCAGTATTTT	CASRLGTGGMDTQYF
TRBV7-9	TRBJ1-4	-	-	TGTGCCAGCAGCTCCACGCCGGAAGAAAAACTGTTTTTT	CASSSTPEEKLFF
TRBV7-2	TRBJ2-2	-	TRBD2	TGTGCCAGCAGCTCGGGACTAGCGGGGGTCAGCGCGAACACCGGGGAGCTGTTTTTT	CASSSGLAGVSANTGELFF
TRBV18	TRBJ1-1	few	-	TGTGCCAGCTCACCACAGGGAAGGAACACTGAAGCTTTCTTT	CASSPQGRNTEAFF
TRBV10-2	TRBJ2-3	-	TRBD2	TGCGCCAGCATGCGGACTAGCGGGGGGCGGGATACGCAGTATTTT	CASMRTSGGRDTQYF
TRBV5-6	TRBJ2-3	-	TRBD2	TGTGCCAGCAGCCACGGACTAGCACAGTATTTT	CASSHGLAQYF
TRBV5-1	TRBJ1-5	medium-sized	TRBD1	TGCGCCAGCAGCCGTACAGGGGGGAGCAATCAGCCCCAGCATTTT	CASSRTGGSNQPQHF
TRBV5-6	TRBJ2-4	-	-	TGTGCCAGCAGCCGCTCGAGAGCGGTAAGGAACATTCAGTACTTC	CASSRSRAVRNIQYF
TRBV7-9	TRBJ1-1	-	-	TGTGCCAGCAGTTTTGAGGGAAACACTGAAGCTTTCTTT	CASSFEGNTEAFF
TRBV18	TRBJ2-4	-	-	TGTGCCAGCTCAGAGAGGGACACCTCGATCGGGGCCAAAAACATTCAGTACTTC	CASSERDTSIGAKNIQYF
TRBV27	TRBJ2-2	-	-	TGTGCCAGCAGTCCCTCTCGGGGTATCACCGGGGAGCTGTTTTTT	CASSPSRGITGELFF
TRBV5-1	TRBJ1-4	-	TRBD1	TGCGCCAGCAGCAGCAGACAGGGGGCTGGTGAAAAACTGTTTTTT	CASSSRQGAGEKLFF
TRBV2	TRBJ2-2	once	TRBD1	TGTGCCAGCAGTCAACAGGGGACCGGGGAGCTGTTTTTT	CASSQQGTGELFF
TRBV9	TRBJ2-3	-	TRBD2	TGTGCCAGCAGCGCGAGGACTAGCGGGAGCGGCACAGATACGCAGTATTTT	CASSARTSGSGTDTQYF
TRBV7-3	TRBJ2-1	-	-	TGTGCCAGCAGCTTAACGGGGGCCAGCTACAATGAGCAGTTCTTC	CASSLTGASYNEQFF
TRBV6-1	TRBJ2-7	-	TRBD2	TGTGCCAGCGGGCGGGACTATCCGATATACGAGCAGTACTTC	CASGRDYPIYEQYF
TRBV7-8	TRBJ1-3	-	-	TGTGCCAGCAGCCGCTGGGGGATGGAAGGAAACACCATATATTTT	CASSRWGMEGNTIYF
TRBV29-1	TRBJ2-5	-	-	TGCAGCGTTGAACAAACAGAGACCCAGTACTTC	CSVEQTETQYF
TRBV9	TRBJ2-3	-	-	TGTGCCAGCAGCGTAGTTGGGATAGGCACAGATACGCAGTATTTT	CASSVVGIGTDTQYF
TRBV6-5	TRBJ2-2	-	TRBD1	TGTGCCAGCAGTTACTCTAGGACAGGGGGCCCCGGGGAGCTGTTTTTT	CASSYSRTGGPGELFF
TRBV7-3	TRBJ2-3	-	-	TGTGCCAGCAGCATTAGACGGGAGGATACGCAGTATTTT	CASSIRREDTQYF